The 5 T cell receptor beta chains listed next were all sequenced from one sample in a study of control samples from healthy donors and cancer patients. Sequencing was performed with immunoSEQ multiplex PCR; in TCRdb, only in-frame clones are kept and a portion is missing. The sample includes 100,000 to 150,000 clones, just under 95% of them seen just once. Sequencing used blood. The receptors come from a man between 18 and 35 years old in good health.

V gene TRBV27 combines with J gene TRBJ2-5; 9 bases match TRBD1. Per the germline V gene, CDR1 is MNHEY and CDR2 is SMNVEV (reference sequence). V lost 2 bases, J lost 4 bases, and 5 bases stayed unmatched. This CDR3 contains 15 residues. CDR3 residues: CASSLVRQGGETQYF. The CDR3 DNA is TGTGCCAGCAGTTTAGTGAGACAGGGGGGAGAGACCCAGTACTTC.

The V gene is TRBV11-3, the J gene TRBJ2-3, with 8 bases fitting TRBD1. Germline V CDR1 and CDR2: SGHNT, YENEEA. The CDR3 loop spans 15 amino acids. V lost 5 bases, J lost 4 bases, and 8 bases stayed unmatched. The CDR3 bases are TGTGCCAGCAGCACTCGACAGGGGCAGGCAGATACGCAGTATTTT. It is translated as CASSTRQGQADTQYF.

For the CDR3, the DNA is TGCGCCAGCAGCTTGTCGACAGGGGTAACAGTGTGGGATTCACCCCTCCACTTT. It is translated as CASSLSTGVTVWDSPLHF. The chain carries TRBV5-1 and TRBJ1-6; 8 nucleotides match TRBD1. Unmatched junction bases numbered 14, after V lost 1 base and J lost 8 bases. Per germline, CDR1 SGHRS and CDR2 YFSETQ. This CDR3 is built from 18 residues. The variable domain in full, with the rest retrieved from reference TRBV5-1 and TRBJ1-6, is KAGVTQTPRYLIKTRGQQVTLSCSPISGHRSVSWYQQTPGQGLQFLFEYFSETQRNKGNFPGRFSGRQFSNSRSEMNVSTLELGDSALYLCASSLSTGVTVWDSPLHFGNGTRLTVT.

A single count supports this clone. The chain links TRBV6-5 to TRBJ1-2; D gene unclear. This CDR3 contains 15 residues. Trimming pared 0 bases from V and 4 bases from J, leaving 12 bases between. The germline V gene has CDR1 MNHEY and CDR2 SVGAGI. In DNA form, the CDR3 reads TGTGCCAGCAGTTACTCAGGAGGTCGCCCCTATGGCTACACCTTC. This translates into CASSYSGGRPYGYTF.

This clone was seen a single time. V and J are TRBV7-7 and TRBJ2-7; D might be TRBD2 (5 bases). Trimming left V 1 base short and J 6 bases short, with 10 bases between. The CDR3 totals 13 residues. In germline, CDR1 is SSHAT, CDR2 FNYEAQ (reference sequence). CDR3 amino acids: CASSLGGLGEQYF. The CDR3 coding sequence is TGTGCCAGCAGCTTAGGAGGGTTGGGCGAGCAGTACTTC.